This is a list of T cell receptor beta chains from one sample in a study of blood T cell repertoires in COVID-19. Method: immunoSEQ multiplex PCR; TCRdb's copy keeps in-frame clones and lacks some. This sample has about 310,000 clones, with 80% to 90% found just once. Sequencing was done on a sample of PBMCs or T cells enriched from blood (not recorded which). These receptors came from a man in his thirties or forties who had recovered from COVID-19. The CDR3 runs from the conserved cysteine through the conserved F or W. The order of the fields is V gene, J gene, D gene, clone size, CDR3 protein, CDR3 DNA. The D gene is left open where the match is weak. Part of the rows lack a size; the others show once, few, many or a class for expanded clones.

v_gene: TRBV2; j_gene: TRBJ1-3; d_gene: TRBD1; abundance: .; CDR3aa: CASIGTGGTGNTIYF; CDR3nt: TGTGCCAGCATCGGGACAGGGGGCACTGGAAACACCATATATTTT
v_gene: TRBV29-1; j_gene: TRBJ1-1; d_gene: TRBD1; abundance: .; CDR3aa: CSGGTGNTEAFF; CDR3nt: TGCAGCGGGGGGACAGGCAACACTGAAGCTTTCTTT
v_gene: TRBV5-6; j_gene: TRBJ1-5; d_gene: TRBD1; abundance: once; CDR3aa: CASSLQGADQPQHF; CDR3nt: TGTGCCAGCAGCTTACAGGGGGCAGACCAGCCCCAGCATTTT
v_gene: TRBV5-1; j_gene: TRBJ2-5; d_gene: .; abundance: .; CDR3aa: CASSLQWRETQYF; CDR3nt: TGCGCCAGCAGCTTGCAGTGGAGGGAGACCCAGTACTTC
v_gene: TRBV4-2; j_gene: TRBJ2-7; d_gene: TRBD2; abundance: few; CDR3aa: CASSQEGGGGTYEQYF; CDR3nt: TGTGCCAGCAGCCAAGAGGGCGGCGGGGGGACCTACGAGCAGTACTTC
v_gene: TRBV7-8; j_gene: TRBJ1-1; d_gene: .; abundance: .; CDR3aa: CASSLEWELTEAFF; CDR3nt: TGTGCCAGCAGCTTAGAGTGGGAGCTCACTGAAGCTTTCTTT
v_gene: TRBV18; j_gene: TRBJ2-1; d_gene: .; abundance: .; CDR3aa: CASSPPSAGALNEQFF; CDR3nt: TGTGCCAGCTCACCACCGTCGGCGGGGGCCCTCAATGAGCAGTTCTTC
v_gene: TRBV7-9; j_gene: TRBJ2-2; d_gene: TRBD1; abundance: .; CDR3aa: CASRRAGTGNTGELFF; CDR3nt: TGTGCCAGCAGACGGGCGGGGACAGGGAACACCGGGGAGCTGTTTTTT
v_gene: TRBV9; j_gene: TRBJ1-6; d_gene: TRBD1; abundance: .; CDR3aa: CASSESPGQINSPLHF; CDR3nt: TGTGCCAGCAGTGAGAGCCCGGGACAGATAAATTCACCCCTCCACTTT
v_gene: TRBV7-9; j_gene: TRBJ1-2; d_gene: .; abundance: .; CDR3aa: CASSLDRELYGYTF; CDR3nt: TGTGCCAGCAGCTTGGACAGAGAACTCTATGGCTACACCTTC
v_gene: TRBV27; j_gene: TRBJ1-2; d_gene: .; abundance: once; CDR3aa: CASSLSSSYGYTF; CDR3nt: TGTGCCAGCAGTTTATCCAGTTCCTATGGCTACACCTTC
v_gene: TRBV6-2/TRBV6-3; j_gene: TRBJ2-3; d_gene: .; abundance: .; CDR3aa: CASCPRLGGDTQYF; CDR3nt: TGTGCCAGCTGCCCCAGACTAGGTGGAGATACGCAGTATTTT
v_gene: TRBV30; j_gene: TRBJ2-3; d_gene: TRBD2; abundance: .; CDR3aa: CAWSLSGGSSTDTQYF; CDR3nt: TGTGCCTGGAGTCTTAGCGGGGGCTCTAGCACAGATACGCAGTATTTT
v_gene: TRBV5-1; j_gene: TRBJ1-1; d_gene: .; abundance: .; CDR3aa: CASSLVPKLGATEAFF; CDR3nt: TGCGCCAGCAGCTTGGTACCGAAACTGGGGGCCACTGAAGCTTTCTTT
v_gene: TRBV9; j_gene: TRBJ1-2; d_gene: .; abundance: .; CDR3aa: CASSVYRAGDGGYTF; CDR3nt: TGTGCCAGCAGCGTGTACAGGGCTGGGGATGGCGGCTACACCTTC
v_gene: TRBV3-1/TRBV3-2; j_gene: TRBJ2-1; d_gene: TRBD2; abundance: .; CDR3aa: CASSQAGGRRFF; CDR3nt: TGTGCCAGCAGCCAGGCGGGGGGGCGGAGGTTCTTC
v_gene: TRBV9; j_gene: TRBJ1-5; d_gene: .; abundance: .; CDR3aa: CASSADSNQPQHF; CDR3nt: TGTGCCAGCAGCGCAGATAGCAATCAGCCCCAGCATTTT
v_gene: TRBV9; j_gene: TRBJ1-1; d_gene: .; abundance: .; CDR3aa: CASSATDQNTEAFF; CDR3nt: TGTGCCAGCAGCGCGACAGACCAGAACACTGAAGCTTTCTTT
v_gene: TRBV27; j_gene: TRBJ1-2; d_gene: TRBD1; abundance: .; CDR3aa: CASSPGTGFFGYGYTF; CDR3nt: TGTGCCAGCAGTCCCGGGACAGGGTTTTTTGGCTATGGCTACACCTTC
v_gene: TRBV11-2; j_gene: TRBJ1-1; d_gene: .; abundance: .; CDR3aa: CASLTVHTEAFF; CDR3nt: TGTGCCAGTCTAACAGTGCACACTGAAGCTTTCTTT
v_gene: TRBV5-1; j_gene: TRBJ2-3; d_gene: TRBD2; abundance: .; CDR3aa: CASSSAWDRGLAGSDTQYF; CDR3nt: TGCGCCAGCAGCTCAGCCTGGGACAGGGGACTAGCGGGGTCCGATACGCAGTATTTT
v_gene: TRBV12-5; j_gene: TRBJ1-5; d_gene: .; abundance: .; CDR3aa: CASGLWGVNQPQHF; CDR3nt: TGTGCTAGTGGTTTATGGGGGGTCAATCAGCCCCAGCATTTT
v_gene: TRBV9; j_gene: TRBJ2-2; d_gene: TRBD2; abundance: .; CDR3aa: CASSRTLGLATNTGELFF; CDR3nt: TGTGCCAGCAGTCGCACCCTGGGACTAGCGACGAACACCGGGGAGCTGTTTTTT
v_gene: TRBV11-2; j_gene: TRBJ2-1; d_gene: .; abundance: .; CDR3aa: CASSLRVAFSNEQFF; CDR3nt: TGTGCCAGCAGCTTAAGAGTTGCCTTTTCAAATGAGCAGTTCTTC
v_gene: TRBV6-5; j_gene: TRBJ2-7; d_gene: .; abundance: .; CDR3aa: CASRDGGSEQYF; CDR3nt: TGTGCCAGCAGGGACGGGGGATCCGAGCAGTACTTC
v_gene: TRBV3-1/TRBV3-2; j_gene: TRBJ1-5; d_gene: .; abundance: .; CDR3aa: CACRSQGSNQPQHF; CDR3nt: TGTGCCTGTCGGAGTCAGGGAAGCAATCAGCCCCAGCATTTT
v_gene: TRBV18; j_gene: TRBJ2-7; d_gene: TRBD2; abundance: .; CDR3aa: CASSPSGGLTYEQYF; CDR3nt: TGTGCCAGCTCACCTAGCGGGGGGCTTACCTACGAGCAGTACTTC
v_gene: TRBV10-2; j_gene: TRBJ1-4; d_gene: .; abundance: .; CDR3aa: CASSESWGGDEKLFF; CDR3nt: TGCGCCAGCAGTGAGTCCTGGGGGGGCGATGAAAAACTGTTTTTT
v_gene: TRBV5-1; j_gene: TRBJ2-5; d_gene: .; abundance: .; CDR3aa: CASSLFSQETQYF; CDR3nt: TGCGCCAGCAGCTTGTTCAGCCAAGAGACCCAGTACTTC
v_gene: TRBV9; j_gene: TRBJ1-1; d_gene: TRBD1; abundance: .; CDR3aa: CASSGQGIMNTEAFF; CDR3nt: TGTGCCAGCAGCGGACAGGGGATAATGAACACTGAAGCTTTCTTT
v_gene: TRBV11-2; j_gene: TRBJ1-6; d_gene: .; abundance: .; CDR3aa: CASNLPGPRGNSPLHF; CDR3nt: TGTGCCAGCAATCTCCCTGGACCGCGGGGTAATTCACCCCTCCACTTT
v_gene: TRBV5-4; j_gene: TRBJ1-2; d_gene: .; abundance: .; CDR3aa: CASSLEVAGYGYTF; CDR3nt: TGTGCCAGCAGCTTGGAAGTTGCGGGCTATGGCTACACCTTC
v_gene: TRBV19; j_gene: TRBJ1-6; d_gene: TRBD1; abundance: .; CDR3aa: CASKPGTGHYNSPLHF; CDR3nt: TGTGCCAGTAAACCCGGGACAGGGCACTATAATTCACCCCTCCACTTT
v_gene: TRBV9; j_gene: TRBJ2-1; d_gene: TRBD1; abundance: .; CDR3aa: CASSPPRGRSYNEQFF; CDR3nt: TGTGCCAGCAGCCCACCCAGGGGGCGCTCCTACAATGAGCAGTTCTTC
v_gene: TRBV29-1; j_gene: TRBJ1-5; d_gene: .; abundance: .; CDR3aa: CSVGISGGDQPQHF; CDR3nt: TGCAGCGTTGGAATCTCTGGGGGCGACCAGCCCCAGCATTTT
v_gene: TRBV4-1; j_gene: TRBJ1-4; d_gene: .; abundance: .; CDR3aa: CASSQEYIGGQIGNEKLFF; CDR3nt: TGCGCCAGCAGCCAAGAGTATATAGGGGGTCAAATCGGGAATGAAAAACTGTTTTTT
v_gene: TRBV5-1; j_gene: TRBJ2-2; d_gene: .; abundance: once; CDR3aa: CASSTGTTNTGELFF; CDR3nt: TGCGCCAGCAGCACAGGGACGACGAACACCGGGGAGCTGTTTTTT
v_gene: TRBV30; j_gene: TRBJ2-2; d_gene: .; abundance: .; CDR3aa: CAWTWNTGELFF; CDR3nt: TGTGCCTGGACCTGGAACACCGGGGAGCTGTTTTTT
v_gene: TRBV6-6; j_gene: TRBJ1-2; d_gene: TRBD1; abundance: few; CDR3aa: CASSNSRVTGVGYTF; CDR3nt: TGTGCCAGCAGTAACAGCAGGGTAACAGGGGTCGGCTACACCTTC
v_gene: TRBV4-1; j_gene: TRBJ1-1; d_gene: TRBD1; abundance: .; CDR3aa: CASSQGLRGDTEAFF; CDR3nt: TGCGCCAGCAGCCAAGGGCTCAGGGGGGACACTGAAGCTTTCTTT
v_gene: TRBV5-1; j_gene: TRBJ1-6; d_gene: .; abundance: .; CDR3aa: CASSTGQSSYNSPLHF; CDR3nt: TGCGCCAGCAGCACGGGACAAAGCTCCTATAATTCACCCCTCCACTTT
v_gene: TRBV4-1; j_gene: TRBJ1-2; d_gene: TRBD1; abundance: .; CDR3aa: CASSRDRVGYTF; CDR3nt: TGCGCCAGCAGCCGAGACAGGGTTGGCTACACCTTC
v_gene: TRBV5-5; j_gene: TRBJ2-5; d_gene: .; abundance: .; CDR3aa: CASLRAPQETQYF; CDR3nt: TGTGCCAGCTTGAGAGCTCCCCAAGAGACCCAGTACTTC
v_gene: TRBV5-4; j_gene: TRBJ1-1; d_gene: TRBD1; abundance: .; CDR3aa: CASSLEQGLNTEAFF; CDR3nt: TGTGCCAGCAGCTTAGAACAGGGGCTGAACACTGAAGCTTTCTTT
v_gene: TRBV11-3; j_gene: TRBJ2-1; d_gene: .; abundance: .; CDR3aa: CASSLAGGNEQFF; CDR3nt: TGTGCCAGCAGCTTAGCCGGCGGCAATGAGCAGTTCTTC
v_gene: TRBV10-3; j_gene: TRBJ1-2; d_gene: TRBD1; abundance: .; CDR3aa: CAISVSGTGRGYTF; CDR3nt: TGTGCCATCAGTGTATCCGGGACAGGGCGCGGCTACACCTTC
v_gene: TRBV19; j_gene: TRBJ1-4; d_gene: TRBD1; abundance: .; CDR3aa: CASRQTGETNEKLFF; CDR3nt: TGTGCCAGTAGGCAAACAGGGGAAACTAATGAAAAACTGTTTTTT
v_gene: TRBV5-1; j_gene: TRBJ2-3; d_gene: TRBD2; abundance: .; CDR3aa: CASSLWAGGSTDTQYF; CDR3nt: TGCGCCAGCAGCTTGTGGGCGGGGGGGAGCACAGATACGCAGTATTTT
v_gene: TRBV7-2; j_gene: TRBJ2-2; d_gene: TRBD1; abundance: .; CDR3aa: CASSLLGTGGRTGELFF; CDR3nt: TGTGCCAGCAGCTTATTGGGGACAGGGGGTCGAACCGGGGAGCTGTTTTTT
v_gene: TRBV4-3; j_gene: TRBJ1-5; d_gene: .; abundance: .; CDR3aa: CASSVDYTNNQPQHF; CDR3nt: TGCGCCAGCAGCGTAGACTACACCAACAATCAGCCCCAGCATTTT
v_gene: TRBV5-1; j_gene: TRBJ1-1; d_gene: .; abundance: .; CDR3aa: CASSFDRLAVNTEAFF; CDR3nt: TGCGCCAGCAGCTTCGACAGATTGGCTGTGAACACTGAAGCTTTCTTT
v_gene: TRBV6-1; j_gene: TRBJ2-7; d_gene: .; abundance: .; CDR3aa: CASSEGGQGANEQYF; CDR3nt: TGTGCCAGCAGTGAAGGGGGGCAGGGTGCAAACGAGCAGTACTTC
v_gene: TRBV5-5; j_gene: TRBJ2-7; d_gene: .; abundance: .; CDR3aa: CASSLVQGSYEQYF; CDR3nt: TGTGCCAGCAGCTTGGTTCAGGGGTCCTACGAGCAGTACTTC